The 24 T cell receptor beta chains in this list originate from one sample, sequenced in a study of T-cell reconstitution after alpha-beta-depleted transplantation in children. Preparing the TCRbeta library involved the use of unique molecular identifiers. TCRdb recomputed calls from the PCR reads with MiXCR, one row per CDR3 protein. The sample records hundreds of thousands of distinct CDR3 sequences, about 8.4% being singletons. The material sequenced was PBMCs, mostly from graft donor cells, taken 360 days after TCRalphabeta/CD19-depleted stem cell transplant. The receptors come from a male patient under 10 years old who had a stem cell transplant for acute myeloid leukemia, so the T cells may come from the graft donor.

This clonotype was counted at least ten times. The chain carries TRBV5-1 and TRBJ1-1, with D uncertain. Germline V gene sequence: CDR1 SGHRS, CDR2 YFSETQ. The germline V and J ends were trimmed by 4 bases and 0 bases, with 7 bases remaining between them. The CDR3 totals 13 residues. The CDR3 coding sequence is TGCGCCAGCAGCCTTGCAGTGAACACTGAAGCTTTCTTT. As protein: CASSLAVNTEAFF.

This clonotype was counted only a few times. The chain carries TRBV7-8 and TRBJ2-3, with D perhaps matching TRBD2 (6 bases). The CDR3 loop spans 15 amino acids. Germline CDR1 and CDR2: SGHVS and FQNEAQ. V was pared by 5 bases and J by 2 bases, with 14 bases between. The CDR3 coding sequence is TGTGCCAGCAGCCGGATCGGGGGTCCCACAGATACGCAGTATTTT. Its protein is CASSRIGGPTDTQYF.

The chain has TRBV18 and TRBJ2-2; a weak D match, TRBD2 (6 bases). Per the germline V gene, CDR1 is KGHSH and CDR2 is LQKENI. The CDR3 has 15 residues. V was cut by 1 base and J by 4 bases, with 10 bases left in between. CDR3 sequence (DNA): TGTGCCAGCTCACCACACGGGAGTATCACCGGGGAGCTGTTTTTT. Residues: CASSPHGSITGELFF.

This clonotype was seen a handful of times. The genes are TRBV20-1 and TRBJ2-5, with D tentatively TRBD1 (5 bases). The CDR3 has 14 residues. Germline V gene data show CDR1 as DFQATT and CDR2 as SNEGSKA (reference sequence). Trimming shortened V by 3 bases and J by 5 bases, and 16 bases separated the two germline ends. The CDR3 protein is CSASMGPALETQYF. The DNA of the CDR3 is TGCAGTGCTAGTATGGGGCCCGCCTTGGAGACCCAGTACTTC.

This clonotype was counted between two and nine times. The V call is TRBV12-3 or TRBV12-4, the J call TRBJ1-5, with a weak D call TRBD1 (5 bases). The CDR3 sequence is 14 residues long. V lost 6 bases and J lost 0, with 9 bases in between. CDR3: CASRQGYSNQPQHF. CDR3 DNA sequence: TGTGCCAGCAGGCAGGGCTATAGCAATCAGCCCCAGCATTTT.

This clonotype was observed a handful of times. This chain's CDR3 is CASSLWTSGRVYYEQYF. The CDR3 nucleotides read TGCGCCAGCAGCCTTTGGACTAGCGGGAGAGTGTACTACGAGCAGTACTTC. V gene TRBV5-1 combines with J gene TRBJ2-7, with TRBD2 matching over 13 bases. CDR1 SGHRS and CDR2 YFSETQ come from the germline V gene. The CDR3 sequence is 17 residues long. J lost 3 bases, V lost 4 bases, and 10 bases had no gene match.

This clonotype was detected a few times. The J gene is TRBJ1-4, the V gene TRBV7-8; 7 nucleotides match TRBD1. Germline V gives CDR1 SGHVS, CDR2 FQNEAQ. This CDR3 has 14 residues. J was trimmed by 8 bases and V by 5 bases; bases with no gene match: 8. The CDR3 here is CASSKGGAEEKLFF. The CDR3 DNA is TGTGCCAGCAGCAAAGGGGGCGCCGAGGAAAAACTGTTTTTT.

This clonotype appeared a few times. This chain connects TRBV20-1 to TRBJ2-4; a possible D gene is TRBD2 (5 bases). Germline lookup yields CDR1 DFQATT and CDR2 SNEGSKA (reference sequence). V was shortened by 6 bases and J by 4 bases, with 19 bases between the two germline ends. CDR3 length equals 15 residues. The CDR3 reads CSAPSARDLKNIQYF. The CDR3, as DNA: TGCAGTGCCCCATCGGCGAGGGATCTGAAAAACATTCAGTACTTC.

With respect to this clonotype: At one boundary the junction diverges from the germline segment, which might be a read error. The rearrangement joins TRBV7-9 to TRBJ2-3, with a tentative D call TRBD2 (6 bases). The CDR3 is made up of 14 amino acids. Germline CDR1 is SEHNR and CDR2 is FQNEAQ (reference sequence). The CDR3 region is CAGRAGTSTDTQYF. In DNA, the CDR3 is TGTGCCGGCAGGGCGGGAACTAGCACAGATACGCAGTATTTT.

The chain employs TRBV28 and TRBJ1-5; D uncertain. The germline CDR1 and CDR2 sequences are MDHEN and SYDVKM. V was trimmed by 8 bases and J by 4 bases, leaving 6 bases between them. The CDR3 extends over 11 amino acids. This CDR3 reads CASGYNQPQHF. CDR3 sequence (DNA): TGTGCCAGCGGGTATAATCAGCCCCAGCATTTT. The whole variable domain, remainder taken from reference TRBV28 and TRBJ1-5, is DVKVTQSSRYLVKRTGEKVFLECVQDMDHENMFWYRQDPGLGLRLIYFSYDVKMKEKGDIPEGYSVSREKKERFSLILESASTNQTSMYLCASGYNQPQHFGDGTRLSIL.

J is TRBJ1-2 and V is TRBV5-1, with unresolved D. V dropped 0 bases and J dropped 1 base, with 13 bases sitting between them. Per germline, CDR1 SGHRS and CDR2 YFSETQ. CDR3 size: 16 residues. The CDR3 bases are TGCGCCAGCAGCTTGGGTCCGGCGGGCCATAACTATGGCTACACCTTC. Amino acids: CASSLGPAGHNYGYTF.

The sample holds many counts of this clonotype. This chain uses TRBV9 with TRBJ1-6; D uncertain. In germline, CDR1 is SGDLS, CDR2 YYNGEE. This CDR3 comprises 14 residues. V was clipped by 2 bases and J by 5 bases, with 8 bases between them. For the CDR3, the DNA is TGTGCCAGCAGCGTTGATGCTAATAATTCACCCCTCCACTTT. This encodes CASSVDANNSPLHF. Variable domain in full (rest from reference TRBV9 and TRBJ1-6): DSGVTQTPKHLITATGQRVTLRCSPRSGDLSVYWYQQSLDQGLQFLIQYYNGEERAKGNILERFSAQQFPDLHSELNLSSLELGDSALYFCASSVDANNSPLHFGNGTRLTVT.

This clonotype turned up a few times. The chain uses TRBV18 and TRBJ1-1; D unresolved. In germline, CDR1 is KGHSH, CDR2 LQKENI. Trimming removed 0 bases from V and 4 bases from J, with 21 bases in between. This CDR3 has 18 amino acids. In DNA, the CDR3 is TGTGCCAGCTCACCACCGAGGAGGCAGGACCCTGGCGGCACTGAAGCTTTCTTT. Amino acids: CASSPPRRQDPGGTEAFF.

In its sample, this clonotype was seen many times. This chain joins TRBV5-1 and TRBJ2-1, with 10 bases aligning to TRBD2. Unmatched junction bases numbered 11, after V lost 6 bases and J lost 5 bases. The germline V gene has CDR1 SGHRS and CDR2 YFSETQ. This CDR3 has 16 amino acids. The CDR3 DNA sequence: TGCGCCAGCATTAGTCTAGCGGGAGAAGGTAACAATGAGCAGTTCTTC. Residues: CASISLAGEGNNEQFF.

The V call is TRBV5-1, the J call TRBJ2-1; 10 nucleotides match TRBD2. The CDR3 runs to 15 residues. Germline-derived CDR1 and CDR2 are SGHRS and YFSETQ. The V and J ends lost 4 bases and 9 bases, in that order; junction bases with no gene match: 10. The CDR3 nucleotides read TGCGCCAGCAGCCACTCTAGCGGGGGAGGGGTTGAGCAGTTCTTC. Translated, it gives CASSHSSGGGVEQFF.

This clonotype was detected a few times. This chain joins TRBV7-7 and TRBJ1-3, with D unresolved. Germline assignment: CDR1 SSHAT and CDR2 FNYEAQ (reference sequence). The CDR3 sequence is 13 residues long. The chain's CDR3 is CAMDRGAGNTIYF. CDR3 DNA sequence: TGTGCTATGGACCGGGGAGCTGGAAACACCATATATTTT. Full variable domain (rest looked up from reference TRBV7-7 and TRBJ1-3): GAGVSQSPRYKVTKRGQDVTLRCDPISSHATLYWYQQALGQGPEFLTYFNYEAQPDKSGLPSDRFSAERPEGSISTLTIQRTEQRDSAMYRCAMDRGAGNTIYFGEGSWLTVV.

This clonotype was seen ten or more times. The rearrangement uses TRBV3-1 and TRBJ2-6; D is unresolved. In germline, CDR1 is LGHDT, CDR2 YNNKEL (reference sequence). The CDR3 loop spans 15 amino acids. Trimming pared 2 bases from V and 1 base from J, leaving 6 bases between. The CDR3 spells CASSQFLSGANVLTF. CDR3 nucleotide sequence: TGTGCCAGCAGCCAATTTTTGTCTGGGGCCAACGTCCTGACTTTC.

CDR3 nucleotides: TGTGCCAGCAGCCCCCACGGACCTATCGAAGAGACCCAGTACTTC. The encoded protein is CASSPHGPIEETQYF. This chain uses TRBV7-9 with TRBJ2-5, with D uncertain. Germline V gene lookup returns CDR1 SEHNR and CDR2 FQNEAQ (reference sequence). The CDR3 extends over 15 amino acids. Between the trimmed V and J ends, which lost 5 bases and 3 bases, there was a span of 16 bases.

As DNA, the CDR3 is TGCGCCAGCAGCCCAGGGTTTCGTTTAAGCTCCTACGAGCAGTACGTC. Translated, it gives CASSPGFRLSSYEQYV. The chain carries TRBV5-1 and TRBJ2-7; D is possibly TRBD1 (5 bases). V lost 4 bases, J lost 0 bases, and 17 bases lay in between. Per germline, CDR1 SGHRS and CDR2 YFSETQ. The CDR3 contains 16 residues.

This clonotype was observed at least ten times. The rearrangement joins TRBV29-1 to TRBJ2-7; 7 bases are a match to TRBD2. Germline V lookup: CDR1 SQVTM, CDR2 ANQGSEA. This CDR3 region has 13 residues. The ends lost 4 bases at V and 0 bases at J; junction bases unmatched: 3. CDR3 loop: CSVVGGSSYEQYF. The CDR3 bases are TGCAGCGTTGTGGGGGGGAGCTCCTACGAGCAGTACTTC.

The table lists this clonotype with many counts. The chain has TRBV27 and TRBJ2-5; TRBD1 matches at 7 bases. CDR1 and CDR2 from the germline V gene are MNHEY and SMNVEV (reference sequence). V trimming: 5 bases; J trimming: 2 bases; junction bases outside the gene matches: 5. CDR3 length equals 14 residues. The CDR3 sequence is CASSPGQVQETQYF. The CDR3 DNA follows: TGTGCCAGCAGTCCCGGACAGGTGCAAGAGACCCAGTACTTC.

This clonotype was detected ten times or more. The J gene is TRBJ2-1, the V gene TRBV5-1, with TRBD1 matching 8 bases. This CDR3 has 15 amino acids. V dropped 0 bases and J dropped 9; count of bases not matched to a gene: 8. Germline CDR1 reads SGHRS; CDR2 reads YFSETQ. The CDR3: CASSLEPRGRGEQFF. The CDR3, as DNA: TGCGCCAGCAGCTTGGAGCCCAGGGGGCGCGGTGAGCAGTTCTTC.

J is TRBJ2-7 and V is TRBV12-3 or TRBV12-4; D is uncertain. V lost 2 bases and J 0 bases, leaving 8 bases between the germline ends. The CDR3 contains 14 residues. The CDR3: CASSLRLSSYEQYV. Written as DNA, the CDR3 is TGTGCCAGCAGTTTACGGCTTAGCTCCTACGAGCAGTACGTC.

In this sample, this clonotype turned up a few times. The V and J genes are TRBV3-1 and TRBJ1-6; D remains ambiguous. Looked up from germline, CDR1 is LGHDT and CDR2 is YNNKEL (reference sequence). V gave up 2 bases and J gave up 16 bases, with 15 bases separating them. The CDR3 loop spans 13 amino acids. This CDR3 reads CASSQPRGSALHF. Here the CDR3 DNA reads TGTGCCAGCAGCCAACCCCGGGGAAGCGCGCTCCACTTT.